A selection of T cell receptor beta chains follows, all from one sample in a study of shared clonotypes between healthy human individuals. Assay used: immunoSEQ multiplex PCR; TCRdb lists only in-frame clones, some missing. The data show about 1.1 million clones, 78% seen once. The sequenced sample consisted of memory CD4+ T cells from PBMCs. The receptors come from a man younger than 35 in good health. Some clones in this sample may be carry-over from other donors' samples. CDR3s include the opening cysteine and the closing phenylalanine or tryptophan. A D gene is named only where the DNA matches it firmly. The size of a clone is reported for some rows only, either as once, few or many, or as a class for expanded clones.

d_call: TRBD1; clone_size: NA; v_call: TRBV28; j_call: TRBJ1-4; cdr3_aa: CASSLGTGSLSGEKLFF; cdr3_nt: TGTGCCAGCAGTTTAGGGACAGGGAGCCTTTCGGGTGAAAAACTGTTTTTT
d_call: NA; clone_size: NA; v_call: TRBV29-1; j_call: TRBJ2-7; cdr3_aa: CSVEGGAEQYF; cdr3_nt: TGCAGCGTTGAAGGGGGCGCCGAGCAGTACTTC
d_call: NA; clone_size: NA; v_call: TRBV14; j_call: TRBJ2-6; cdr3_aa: CASSPFAGGANVLTF; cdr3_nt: TGTGCCAGCAGCCCATTCGCGGGAGGGGCCAACGTCCTGACTTTC
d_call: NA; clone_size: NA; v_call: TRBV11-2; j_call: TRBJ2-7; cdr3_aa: CASSTLDRRAINEQYF; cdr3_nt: TGTGCCAGCAGCACCTTGGACAGGAGGGCTATAAACGAGCAGTACTTC
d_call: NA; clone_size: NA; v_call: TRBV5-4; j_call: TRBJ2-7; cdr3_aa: CASSLGRGGEQYF; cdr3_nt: TGTGCCAGCAGCTTGGGCAGGGGCGGCGAGCAGTACTTC
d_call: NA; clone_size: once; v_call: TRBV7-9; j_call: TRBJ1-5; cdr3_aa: CASSLAGARQPQHF; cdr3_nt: TGTGCCAGCAGCTTAGCAGGGGCGCGACAGCCCCAGCATTTT
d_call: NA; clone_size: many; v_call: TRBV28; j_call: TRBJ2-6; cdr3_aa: CASTHFSGANVLTF; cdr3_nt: TGTGCCAGCACCCATTTCTCTGGGGCCAACGTCCTGACTTTC
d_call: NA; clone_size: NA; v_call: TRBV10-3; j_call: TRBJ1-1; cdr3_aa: CAIGGGATEAFF; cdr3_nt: TGTGCCATCGGGGGGGGAGCCACTGAAGCTTTCTTT
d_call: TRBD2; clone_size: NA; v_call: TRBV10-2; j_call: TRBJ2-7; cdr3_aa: CASSGTSETYEQYF; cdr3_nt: TGCGCCAGCAGCGGGACTAGCGAAACCTACGAGCAGTACTTC
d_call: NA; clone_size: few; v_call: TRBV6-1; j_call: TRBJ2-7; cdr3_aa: CASDKGGASSYEQYF; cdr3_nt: TGTGCCAGCGACAAGGGGGGCGCTAGCTCCTACGAGCAGTACTTC
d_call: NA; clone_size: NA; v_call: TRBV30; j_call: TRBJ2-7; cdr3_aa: CAWSPVRNEQYF; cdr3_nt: TGTGCCTGGAGTCCCGTAAGGAACGAGCAGTACTTC
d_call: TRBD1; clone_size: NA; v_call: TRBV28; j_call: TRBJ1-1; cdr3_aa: CASSFPTGRRVLGGFF; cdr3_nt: TGTGCCAGCAGTTTCCCGACAGGGCGCCGAGTGTTAGGTGGTTTCTTT
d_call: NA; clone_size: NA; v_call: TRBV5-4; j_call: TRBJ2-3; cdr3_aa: CASSLRASADTQYF; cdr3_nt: TGTGCCAGCAGCTTGCGGGCCTCAGCAGATACGCAGTATTTT
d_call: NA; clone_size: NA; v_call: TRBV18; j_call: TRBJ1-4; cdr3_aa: CASSPPIAPGEKLFF; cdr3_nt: TGTGCCAGCTCACCACCGATAGCGCCGGGGGAAAAACTGTTTTTT
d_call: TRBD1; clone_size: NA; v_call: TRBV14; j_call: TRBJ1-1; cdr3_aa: CASSQDRGASDTEAFF; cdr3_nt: TGTGCCAGCAGCCAGGACAGGGGCGCCTCAGACACTGAAGCTTTCTTT
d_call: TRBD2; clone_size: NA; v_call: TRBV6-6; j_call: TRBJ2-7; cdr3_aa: CASRGRLAGTYEQYF; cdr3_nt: TGTGCCAGCAGGGGTCGACTAGCGGGAACATACGAGCAGTACTTC
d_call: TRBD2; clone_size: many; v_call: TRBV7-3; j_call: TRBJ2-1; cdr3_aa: CASSLRATREGSHEQFF; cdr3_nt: TGTGCCAGCAGCTTAAGAGCGACGCGGGAGGGCAGCCATGAGCAGTTCTTC
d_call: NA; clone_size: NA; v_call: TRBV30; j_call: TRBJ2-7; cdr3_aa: CAWSDQYEQYF; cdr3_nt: TGTGCCTGGAGTGACCAATACGAGCAGTACTTC
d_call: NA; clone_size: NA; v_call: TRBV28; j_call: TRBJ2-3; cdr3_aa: CASFRASTDTQYF; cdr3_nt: TGTGCCAGCTTCAGGGCTAGCACAGATACGCAGTATTTT
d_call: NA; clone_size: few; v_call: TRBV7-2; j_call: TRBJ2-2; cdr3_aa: CASSLGASWGTGELFF; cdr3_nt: TGTGCCAGCAGCTTAGGGGCTAGCTGGGGCACCGGGGAGCTGTTTTTT
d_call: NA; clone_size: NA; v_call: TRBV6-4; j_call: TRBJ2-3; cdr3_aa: CASSDSVGSTDTQYF; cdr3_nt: TGCGCCAGCAGTGACTCGGTAGGCAGCACAGATACGCAGTATTTT
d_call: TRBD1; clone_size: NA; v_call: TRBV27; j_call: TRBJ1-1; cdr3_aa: CASSLGQGFRVEAFF; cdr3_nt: TGTGCCAGCAGTTTGGGACAGGGATTTCGGGTAGAAGCTTTCTTT
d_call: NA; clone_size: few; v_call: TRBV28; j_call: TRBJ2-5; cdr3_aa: CASSFGPLQETQYF; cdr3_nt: TGTGCCAGCAGTTTCGGACCGCTCCAAGAGACCCAGTACTTC
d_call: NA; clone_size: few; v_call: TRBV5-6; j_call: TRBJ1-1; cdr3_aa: CASSLESTEAFF; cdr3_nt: TGTGCCAGCAGCTTGGAATCTACTGAAGCTTTCTTT
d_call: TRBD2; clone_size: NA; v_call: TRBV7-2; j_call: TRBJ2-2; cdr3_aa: CASSTRGGRTTGELFF; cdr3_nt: TGTGCCAGCAGCACCCGGGGGGGGCGGACCACCGGGGAGCTGTTTTTT
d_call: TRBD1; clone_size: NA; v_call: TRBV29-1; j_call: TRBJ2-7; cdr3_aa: CSVGRSGTVYEQYF; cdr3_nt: TGCAGCGTCGGACGGTCCGGGACAGTCTACGAGCAGTACTTC
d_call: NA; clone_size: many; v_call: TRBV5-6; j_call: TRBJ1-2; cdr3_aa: CASSRRLTGNYGYTF; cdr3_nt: TGTGCCAGCAGCCGGAGACTCACGGGGAATTATGGCTACACCTTC
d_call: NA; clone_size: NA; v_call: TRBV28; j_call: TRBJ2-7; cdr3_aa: CATRHPSSYEQYF; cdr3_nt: TGTGCCACCAGACACCCGAGCTCCTACGAGCAGTACTTC
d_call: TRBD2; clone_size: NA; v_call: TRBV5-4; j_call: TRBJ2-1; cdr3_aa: CASSFTSDNEQFF; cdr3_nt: TGTGCCAGCAGCTTTACTAGCGACAATGAGCAGTTCTTC
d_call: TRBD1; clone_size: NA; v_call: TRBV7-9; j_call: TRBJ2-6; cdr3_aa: CASSRGTGGSGANVLTF; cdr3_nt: TGTGCCAGCAGCCGCGGGACAGGGGGTTCTGGGGCCAACGTCCTGACTTTC
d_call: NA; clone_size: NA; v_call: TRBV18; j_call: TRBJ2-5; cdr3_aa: CASSPPGQETQYF; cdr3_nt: TGTGCCAGCTCACCACCGGGTCAAGAGACCCAGTACTTC
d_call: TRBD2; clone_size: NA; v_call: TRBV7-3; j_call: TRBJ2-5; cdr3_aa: CASSKKQAGDETQYF; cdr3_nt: TGTGCCAGCAGCAAAAAACAGGCGGGGGATGAGACCCAGTACTTC
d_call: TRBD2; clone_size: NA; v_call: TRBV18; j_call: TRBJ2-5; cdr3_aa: CASSPRLAETQETQYF; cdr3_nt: TGTGCCAGCTCACCAAGACTAGCGGAAACTCAAGAGACCCAGTACTTC
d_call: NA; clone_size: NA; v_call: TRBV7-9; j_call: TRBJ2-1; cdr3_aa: CASSSTKSGTYSYNEQFF; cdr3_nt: TGTGCCAGCAGCTCTACCAAGTCGGGGACTTACTCCTACAATGAGCAGTTCTTC
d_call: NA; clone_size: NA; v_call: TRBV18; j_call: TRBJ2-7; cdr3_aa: CASSPFTGYEQYF; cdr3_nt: TGTGCCAGCTCACCGTTCACGGGCTACGAGCAGTACTTC
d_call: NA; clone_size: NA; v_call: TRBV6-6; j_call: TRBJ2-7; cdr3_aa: CASLGLAPYEQYF; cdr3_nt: TGTGCCAGCCTCGGGCTGGCCCCCTACGAGCAGTACTTC
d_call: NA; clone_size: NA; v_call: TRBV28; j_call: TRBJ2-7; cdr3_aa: CASSSGSPGYEQYF; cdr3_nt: TGTGCCAGCAGTTCGGGCTCCCCGGGGTACGAGCAGTACTTC
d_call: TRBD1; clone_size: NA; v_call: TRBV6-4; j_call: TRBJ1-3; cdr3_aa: CASSERTGSSGNTIYF; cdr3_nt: TGTGCCAGCAGTGAAAGGACAGGATCCTCTGGAAACACCATATATTTT
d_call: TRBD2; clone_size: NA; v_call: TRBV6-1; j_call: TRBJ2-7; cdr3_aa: CASTSSSGTYEQYF; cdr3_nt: TGTGCCAGCACGTCTTCTAGCGGGACTTACGAGCAGTACTTC
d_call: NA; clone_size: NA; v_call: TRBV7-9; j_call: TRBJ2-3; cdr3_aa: CASSTWRGRDTDTQYF; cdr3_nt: TGTGCCAGCAGCACCTGGAGGGGGCGGGACACAGATACGCAGTATTTT
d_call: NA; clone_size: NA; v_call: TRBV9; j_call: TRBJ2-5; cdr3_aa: CASSVGGQGETQYF; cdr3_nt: TGTGCCAGCAGCGTAGGCGGACAAGGAGAGACCCAGTACTTC
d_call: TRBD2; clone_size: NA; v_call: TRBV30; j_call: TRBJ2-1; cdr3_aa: CAWRLPVGLAGVRRGNEQFF; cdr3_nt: TGTGCCTGGAGACTTCCGGTAGGACTAGCGGGAGTACGTCGGGGCAATGAGCAGTTCTTC
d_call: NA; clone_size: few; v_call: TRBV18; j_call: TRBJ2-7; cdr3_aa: CASSPPGLKGGEQYF; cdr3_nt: TGTGCCAGCTCACCACCGGGACTCAAGGGCGGGGAGCAGTACTTC
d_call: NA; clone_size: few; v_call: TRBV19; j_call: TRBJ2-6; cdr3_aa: CASSIHYSGANVLTF; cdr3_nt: TGTGCCAGTAGTATCCATTACTCTGGGGCCAACGTCCTGACTTTC